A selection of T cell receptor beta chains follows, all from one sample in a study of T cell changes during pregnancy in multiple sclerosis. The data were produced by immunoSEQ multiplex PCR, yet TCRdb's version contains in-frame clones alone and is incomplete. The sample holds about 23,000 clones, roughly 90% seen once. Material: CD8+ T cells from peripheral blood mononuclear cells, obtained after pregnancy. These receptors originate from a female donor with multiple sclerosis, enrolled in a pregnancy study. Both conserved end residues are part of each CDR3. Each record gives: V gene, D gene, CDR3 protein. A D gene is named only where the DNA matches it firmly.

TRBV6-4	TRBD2	CASSEGAGAADTQYF
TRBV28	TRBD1	CASGEGDREVTEAFF
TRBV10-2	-	CASSDNWGLSSYEQYF
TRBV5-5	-	CASSLGGMSGSTDTQYF
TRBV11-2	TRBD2	CASSFGGEGTQYF
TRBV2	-	CASSSYRVETQYF
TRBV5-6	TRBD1	CASSLLGQGYVGYGYTF
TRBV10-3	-	CAISDLAGVRNTIYF
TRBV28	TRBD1	CASSFGQGSTYEQYF
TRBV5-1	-	CASSLDTGWDEQYF
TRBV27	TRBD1	CASSYSQGGTEAFF
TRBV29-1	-	CSVEWVTDGTDTQYF
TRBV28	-	CASSFWGRGYNTEAFF
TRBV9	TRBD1	CASSYPTGGGNTIYF
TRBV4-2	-	CASSPREGNEQFF
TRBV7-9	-	CASSLVLRQETQYF
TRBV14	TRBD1	CASNGDSYTEAFF
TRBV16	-	CASSQSTGATEAFF
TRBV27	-	CASSLRGFNGYGYTF
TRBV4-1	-	CASSQVGQGPFRDF
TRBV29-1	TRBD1	CSVGQGEYEQYF
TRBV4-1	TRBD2	CASSQGLAGYEQYF
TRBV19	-	CASSDRGRLYEQYF
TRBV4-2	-	CASSQDGAPGTEAFF